The T cell receptor beta chain described here comes from a study of T cells in Graves' hyperthyroidism and ophthalmopathy. Study conclusions and caveats: For ophthalmopathy, model prediction preceded onset by a median around 7 months.

In this sample, this clonotype turned up many times. What it binds is unknown. The CDR3 extends over 19 amino acids. V lost 3 bases and J lost 2; bases outside the gene matches: 17. The germline CDR1 and CDR2 sequences are SNHLY and FYNNEI. Template material for amplifying TCR beta CDR3 regions consisted of RNA transcripts. During a first-round RT-PCR of the TCR CDR3, the HTBI primer set was used. TCRdb re-called the multiplex PCR reads with MiXCR, one entry per CDR3 protein. This table holds a few hundred thousand distinct CDR3 sequences, approximately 14% found once. Sample collection date corresponds to first hyperthyroidism diagnosis, prior to any ophthalmopathy symptoms.

Material: blood. The source is a woman aged 18-29 years with Graves' hyperthyroidism that later progressed to Graves' ophthalmopathy. The V call is TRBV2, the J call TRBJ2-3; 7 nucleotides align to TRBD2. The CDR3 spells CASSELVGLAESNTDTQYF. The DNA for the CDR3 is TGTGCCAGCAGTGAGCTAGTGGGCCTAGCGGAGTCGAACACAGATACGCAGTATTTT.